The 20 T cell receptor beta chains in this list originate from one sample, sequenced in a study of blood T cells in healthy people across ages. Together with a sample-barcoded 5' primer, a J-beta primer mix was included in a second PCR lasting about 7 to 11 cycles. From the 5' RACE reads, TCRdb called clonotypes with MiXCR, one entry per CDR3 protein. Of a few hundred thousand distinct CDR3 sequences detected, approximately 26% appear once; the ten largest clones hold 3% to 4.5%. These data were also reused for a study on T cells of mothers and their children.

The sequencing input was blood. The receptors were gathered from a boy aged 2 to 10 in good health.

This clonotype was picked up a small number of times. The CDR3, as DNA: TGCGCCAGCAGCTTTGTTGGACAGTACAATGAGCAGTTCTTC. It is translated as CASSFVGQYNEQFF. The chain combines TRBV5-1 with TRBJ2-1, with a tentative D call TRBD1 (6 bases). Germline CDR1 reads SGHRS; CDR2 reads YFSETQ. CDR3 length: 14 residues. The ends were cut back, 2 bases at V and 4 bases at J, with 10 bases in the middle.

This clonotype appeared a few times. The chain links TRBV7-9 to TRBJ1-1; no reliable D call. The CDR3 is 13 residues long. V dropped 10 bases and J dropped 1 base, with 13 bases sitting between them. Germline-derived CDR1 and CDR2 are SEHNR and FQNEAQ (reference sequence). The CDR3 DNA reads as TGTGCCATCCGGGCCCTGGCGAACACTGAAGCTTTCTTT. This sequence encodes CAIRALANTEAFF.

The chain recombines TRBV6-5 with TRBJ2-5, with TRBD1 matching over 9 bases. Per germline, CDR1 MNHEY and CDR2 SVGAGI. The ends lost 0 bases at V and 5 bases at J; junction bases unmatched: 13. This CDR3 contains 18 residues. The DNA for the CDR3 is TGTGCCAGCAGTTACTCGGGCACACGAACAGGGGGCGATGAGACCCAGTACTTC. Translated, it gives CASSYSGTRTGGDETQYF.

The chain is built from TRBV29-1 and TRBJ2-1, with a weak D call TRBD1 (6 bases). The V and J ends lost 7 bases and 9 bases respectively, with 16 bases between them. The length of the CDR3 is 12 residues. Germline V gene lookup returns CDR1 SQVTM and CDR2 ANQGSEA. The CDR3 protein is CSGGQGKGEQFF. DNA for the CDR3: TGCAGCGGTGGGCAGGGGAAAGGTGAGCAGTTCTTC.

With respect to this clonotype: Just one base apart from a much larger clone, this may be a read error. This sequence joins TRBV20-1 and TRBJ2-1; the match to TRBD1 covers 9 bases. This CDR3 is built from 13 residues. Losses at the gene ends were 6 bases for V and 12 bases for J; bases not matched to a gene: 12. Germline V gene lookup returns CDR1 DFQATT and CDR2 SNEGSKA (reference sequence). The CDR3 DNA is TGCAGTGCAAGGGACAGGGAGGCGGGTGTGCAGTTCTTC. Translated, it gives CSARDREAGVQFF.

This clonotype was seen at least ten times. This chain links TRBV25-1 with TRBJ2-7; weak D call: TRBD2 (6 bases). The CDR3 contains 17 residues. Trimming cost V 3 bases and J 3 bases, with 21 bases left between them. Per the germline V gene, CDR1 is MGHDK and CDR2 is SYGVNS. This CDR3 reads CASSDGFEANGGYEQYF. CDR3 sequence (DNA): TGTGCCAGCAGTGACGGGTTTGAGGCTAACGGGGGCTACGAGCAGTACTTC.

J is TRBJ1-2 and V is TRBV12-3 or TRBV12-4; no firm D call. CDR3 length: 11 residues. V lost 6 bases, J lost 8 bases, and 10 bases lay in between. The CDR3 DNA sequence: TGTGCCAGCAGATTCGGGCGAGGCTACACCTTC. It yields the protein CASRFGRGYTF.

The chain carries TRBV10-3 and TRBJ2-7; D unclear. Trimming left V 8 bases short and J 0 bases short, with 8 bases between. Germline values: CDR1 ENHRY, CDR2 SYGVKD. The CDR3 consists of 12 residues. The CDR3 coding sequence is TGTGCCATCGCCGGCGCCTCCTACGAGCAGTACTTC. Residues: CAIAGASYEQYF.

J is TRBJ2-7 and V is TRBV5-1; TRBD2 matches at 10 bases. There are 14 residues in the CDR3. V was clipped by 7 bases and J by 4 bases; unmatched bases: 8. Germline values: CDR1 SGHRS, CDR2 YFSETQ. In nucleotides, the CDR3 is TGCGCCAGCTCTACCGGGACTAGCGCTTACGAGCAGTACTTC. Amino acid sequence: CASSTGTSAYEQYF.

This clonotype was seen only a few times. At one boundary the junction diverges from the germline segment, which might be a read error. The chain recombines TRBV7-6 with TRBJ2-5, with 8 bases matching TRBD2. This CDR3 spans 12 amino acids. Germline assignment: CDR1 SGHVS and CDR2 FNYEAQ. The CDR3 coding sequence is TGTGCCAGCAGCTCGAACGGACTAGCTGCCTTCTTC. This translates into CASSSNGLAAFF. Variable domain in full (rest from reference TRBV7-6 and TRBJ2-5): GAGVSQSPRYKVTKRGQDVALRCDPISGHVSLYWYRQALGQGPEFLTYFNYEAQQDKSGLPNDRFSAERPEGSISTLTIQRTEQRDSAMYRCASSSNGLAAFFGPGTRLLVL.

The chain links TRBV3-1 to TRBJ2-1; TRBD1 or TRBD2 may be the D gene (5 bases each). Trimming left V 4 bases short and J 10 bases short, with 20 bases between. The germline V gene has CDR1 LGHDT and CDR2 YNNKEL (reference sequence). CDR3 length: 15 residues. CDR3 sequence reads: CASSLPSTGTGEQFF. CDR3 sequence (DNA): TGTGCCAGCAGCCTCCCCTCCACGGGGACCGGCGAGCAGTTCTTC.

This clonotype was seen a few times. The chain is built from TRBV14 and TRBJ2-7; D not certain. Between the trimmed V and J ends, which lost 4 bases and 2 bases, there was a span of 9 bases. The CDR3 is made up of 13 amino acids. Germline loops: CDR1 SGHDN, CDR2 FVKESK. CDR3 coding DNA: TGTGCCAGCAGCCCTGTGGGAACCTACGAGCAGTACTTC. Amino acids: CASSPVGTYEQYF.

In DNA form, the CDR3 reads TGTGCCAGCAGCTTGGAACAACCTAAAGAGACCCAGTACTTC. Its protein product is CASSLEQPKETQYF. The gene calls are TRBV5-5 and TRBJ2-5; D gene ambiguous. The germline gives CDR1 SGHKS, CDR2 YYEKEE (reference sequence). The CDR3 sequence is 14 residues long. V lost 0 bases, J lost 3 bases, and 9 bases lay in between. The full variable domain, completed using reference TRBV5-5 and TRBJ2-5, is DAGVTQSPTHLIKTRGQQVTLRCSPISGHKSVSWYQQVLGQGPQFIFQYYEKEERGRGNFPDRFSARQFPNYSSELNVNALLLGDSALYLCASSLEQPKETQYFGPGTRLLVL.

The chain recombines TRBV29-1 with TRBJ1-2; D may be TRBD1 (5 bases). The CDR3 has 13 residues. Germline-derived CDR1 and CDR2 are SQVTM and ANQGSEA. Trimming removed 4 bases at V and 6 bases at J, with 15 bases between. The CDR3 sequence is CSVAGGMENGYTF. CDR3 coding DNA: TGCAGCGTTGCCGGGGGGATGGAGAATGGCTACACCTTC.

The chain carries TRBV2 and TRBJ2-2; no firm D call. The V end lost 3 bases, the J end lost 1 base, and 6 bases lay between the germline ends. This CDR3 is built from 14 residues. Germline values: CDR1 SNHLY, CDR2 FYNNEI. This CDR3 reads CASSETENTGELFF. DNA for the CDR3: TGTGCCAGCAGTGAGACGGAGAACACCGGGGAGCTGTTTTTT.

Comment on this clonotype: One end of the junction is discordant with germline, which a read error may explain. This chain joins TRBV20-1 and TRBJ1-2; D uncertain. Germline V gene lookup returns CDR1 DFQATT and CDR2 SNEGSKA (reference sequence). This CDR3 has 13 residues. The CDR3, as DNA: TGCAGTGCCCCTTTCCAGGTTAACAATGGCTACACCTTC. Its translation is CSAPFQVNNGYTF.

The V gene is TRBV9, the J gene TRBJ2-5; no clear D. The DNA end is more similar to TRBJ2-7, so the J call may be wrong. CDR1 and CDR2 (germline): SGDLS, YYNGEE. The CDR3 contains 13 residues. The CDR3: CASSEGPVGEQYF. DNA for the CDR3: TGTGCCAGCAGCGAGGGCCCTGTGGGCGAGCAGTACTTC.

This clonotype was observed a handful of times. The chain employs TRBV12-3 or TRBV12-4 and TRBJ2-5; TRBD2 matches at 7 bases. This CDR3 has 14 residues. V lost 5 bases to trimming and J lost 2 bases; unmatched junction nucleotides: 5. The CDR3 sequence: CASSPGGIQETQYF. The CDR3 DNA reads TGTGCCAGCAGTCCGGGGGGTATACAAGAGACCCAGTACTTC.

This clonotype has a handful of counts. The gene calls are TRBV7-9 and TRBJ2-5; 7 positions agree with TRBD1. CDR3 length equals 15 residues. From germline, CDR1 is SEHNR and CDR2 FQNEAQ (reference sequence). With 4 bases clipped from V and 2 bases from J, the junction kept 7 bases outside the gene matches. The CDR3 loop is CASSSPRDSQETQYF. The CDR3 bases are TGTGCCAGCAGCTCACCCAGGGACAGTCAAGAGACCCAGTACTTC.

This clonotype was counted between two and nine times. The gene calls are TRBV3-1 and TRBJ2-5, with D unclear. Trimming removed 5 bases from V and 4 bases from J, with 14 bases in between. CDR3 length equals 14 residues. Germline loops: CDR1 LGHDT, CDR2 YNNKEL (reference sequence). CDR3 residues: CASSDRAVGETQYF. The CDR3 DNA reads TGTGCCAGCAGCGACCGGGCGGTTGGAGAGACCCAGTACTTC.